The entry that follows covers one T cell receptor beta chain sequence. Its antigen remains unidentified. The sample holds no much larger clone one base away, and base qualities are not on file. Patients with a history of autoimmune disease or receiving systemic immunosuppression were excluded from the trial. Peripheral blood for TCR sequencing was collected from all dose cohorts at baseline, on cycle 4 day 1, and on cycle 7 day 1. Samples came from an open-label, multicenter, first-in-human phase I dose-escalation trial of ivuxolimab. The trial enrolled adults with locally advanced or metastatic head and neck squamous cell, hepatocellular, melanoma or renal cell carcinoma. Before TCR sequencing, CD4+ T cells and CD8+ T cells were sorted from peripheral blood as separate populations. To sequence the TCRbeta CDR3 region, genomic DNA was isolated from the sorted cells. The immunoSEQ Assay was used for sequencing of TCRbeta CDR3 regions. Here the immuneACCESS table is served through TCRdb, limited to in-frame sequences with V and J called. Missing clones are a known gap in these copies; in checked studies unresolved V genes cover under half, and the rest lacks a known reason. The sample data list more than 50,000 clones, and less than 90% of these were observed just once. Roughly 4.4% of the sample belongs to the ten largest clones.

The data originate from a study of OX40 agonist ivuxolimab in advanced cancers. With respect to the entire study: Ivuxolimab was an agonistic, fully human IgG2 monoclonal antibody directed against OX40 (CD134), a costimulatory receptor. Intravenous ivuxolimab was administered to patients every 2 weeks at six dose levels: 0.01, 0.1, 0.3, 1.5, 3 and 10 mg/kg. Of the approximately 53 patients in dose escalation, about 19 had hepatocellular carcinoma, some 15 had melanoma, 9 had renal cell carcinoma and 9 had head and neck cancer. In the dose-escalation cohort, around 80% of patients were male, and the mean age was roughly 56 years with a range of roughly 20 to 85. Patients were allowed to have had prior anti-PD-1, anti-PD-L1 or anti-CTLA-4 therapy, and 40% to 45% of the dose-escalation patients had previously received checkpoint inhibitors. Three dose-escalation patients achieved partial responses, one with hepatocellular carcinoma and two with cutaneous melanoma. The point of sequencing TCRbeta in the periphery was to test whether ivuxolimab changed TCR sequence diversity and drove clonal T-cell expansion. The paper describes the monotherapy dose-escalation part (N ≈ 52 patients) of the phase I trial of ivuxolimab.

Findings and caveats that apply to the study as a whole: Clonal expansion of both CD4+ and CD8+ blood T cells was observed from baseline to week 6 at doses 0.1 to 3.0 mg/kg. Partial responders in the 0.1-3.0 mg/kg groups had among the lowest normalized peripheral clonal expansion, especially among CD8+ T cells. Which antigens the clonally expanded peripheral T cells were specific for was not determined. Low levels of normalized T-cell clonal expansion were also shown by some nonresponding patients. After ivuxolimab, CD8+ T cells had more expanded clones than CD4+ T cells on average.

This TCR came from an adult with an advanced solid tumor such as melanoma, head and neck, liver or kidney cancer. Sequencing was performed on CD4+ or CD8+ T cells sorted from blood, taken in a trial of the OX40 agonist ivuxolimab.

This receptor has the CDR3 CASSPPGTSSNEQFF. In nucleotide form, the sequence is TGTGCCAGCTCACCACCTGGGACTAGCAGCAATGAGCAGTTCTTC. Here the chain combines TRBV18 and TRBJ2-1; 9 middle bases align to TRBD2. The CDR3 covers 15 residues, taking in both the cysteine and the phenylalanine. The only DNA kept is the CDR3, 45 bases in frame from the first base. The germline V gene supplies CDR1 KGHSH and CDR2 LQKENI. At the junction V is shortened by 0 bases and J by 6 bases; bases outside the gene matches: 3.